This T cell receptor beta chain came from a study of technical replicates of blood from a few donors. Here immunoSEQ multiplex PCR was the method, and the copy in TCRdb shows in-frame clones only, minus some. The sample lists about 95,000 clones, about 95% occurring once. The CDR3 loop spans 15 amino acids. Trimming left V 2 bases short and J 0 bases short, with 8 bases between. Germline V lookup: CDR1 MNHEY, CDR2 SVGAGI. The V gene is TRBV6-5, the J gene TRBJ1-3; D ambiguous. Material for sequencing was T cells isolated from PBMCs. This clonotype originated in a human donor in good health. CDR3 DNA: TGTGCCAGCAGTTACGGACGGGACTCTGGAAACACCATATATTTT. As protein: CASSYGRDSGNTIYF.